This TCR beta chain was identified in a study of T cells in Graves' hyperthyroidism and ophthalmopathy. Researchers amplified the TCR beta CDR3 regions from RNA transcripts. A set of HTBI primers served as the primers for a first-round RT-PCR of the TCR CDR3. TCRdb called the multiplex PCR reads again in MiXCR, with one record for every CDR3 protein. The sample gives about 290,000 distinct CDR3 sequences, around 15% of which show up once; over 25% is in the top ten. This CDR3 comprises 14 residues. The germline V gene has CDR1 SNHLY and CDR2 FYNNEI. J was trimmed by 16 bases and V by 0 bases; bases with no gene match: 7. Notes on the study in general: The authors' 13 V-J model separated ophthalmopathy from stable hyperthyroidism.

This clonotype showed up many times. Antigen unknown. Hyperthyroidism, newly diagnosed and lasting under 2 months, affected patients aged 18 to 65. The V and J genes are TRBV2 and TRBJ2-1; 12 bases line up with TRBD2. The source material was blood. The source is a woman between 50 and 59 years old with Graves' hyperthyroidism that later progressed to Graves' ophthalmopathy. CDR3: CASSEAVRLAGVFF. Written as DNA, the CDR3 is TGTGCCAGCAGTGAAGCGGTTCGACTAGCGGGAGTATTCTTC. The variable domain in full, completed from reference TRBV2 and TRBJ2-1, reads EPEVTQTPSHQVTQMGQEVILRCVPISNHLYFYWYRQILGQKVEFLVSFYNNEISEKSEIFDDQFSVERPDGSNFTLKIRSTKLEDSAMYFCASSEAVRLAGVFFGPGTRLTVL.